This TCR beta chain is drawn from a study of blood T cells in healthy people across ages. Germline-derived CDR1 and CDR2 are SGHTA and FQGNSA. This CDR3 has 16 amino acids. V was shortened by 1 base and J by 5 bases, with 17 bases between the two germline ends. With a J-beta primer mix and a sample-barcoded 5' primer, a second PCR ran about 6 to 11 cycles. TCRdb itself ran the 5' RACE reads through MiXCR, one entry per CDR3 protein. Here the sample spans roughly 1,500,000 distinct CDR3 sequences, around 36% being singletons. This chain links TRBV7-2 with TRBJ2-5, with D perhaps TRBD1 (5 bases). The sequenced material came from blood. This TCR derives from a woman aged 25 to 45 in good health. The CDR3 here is CASSLGTSGRFETQYF. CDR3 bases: TGTGCCAGCAGCTTAGGGACGTCAGGGCGTTTTGAGACCCAGTACTTC. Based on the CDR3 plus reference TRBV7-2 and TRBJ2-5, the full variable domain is GAGVSQSPSNKVTEKGKDVELRCDPISGHTALYWYRQSLGQGLEFLIYFQGNSAPDKSGLPSDRFSAERTGGSVSTLTIQRTQQEDSAVYLCASSLGTSGRFETQYFGPGTRLLVL.